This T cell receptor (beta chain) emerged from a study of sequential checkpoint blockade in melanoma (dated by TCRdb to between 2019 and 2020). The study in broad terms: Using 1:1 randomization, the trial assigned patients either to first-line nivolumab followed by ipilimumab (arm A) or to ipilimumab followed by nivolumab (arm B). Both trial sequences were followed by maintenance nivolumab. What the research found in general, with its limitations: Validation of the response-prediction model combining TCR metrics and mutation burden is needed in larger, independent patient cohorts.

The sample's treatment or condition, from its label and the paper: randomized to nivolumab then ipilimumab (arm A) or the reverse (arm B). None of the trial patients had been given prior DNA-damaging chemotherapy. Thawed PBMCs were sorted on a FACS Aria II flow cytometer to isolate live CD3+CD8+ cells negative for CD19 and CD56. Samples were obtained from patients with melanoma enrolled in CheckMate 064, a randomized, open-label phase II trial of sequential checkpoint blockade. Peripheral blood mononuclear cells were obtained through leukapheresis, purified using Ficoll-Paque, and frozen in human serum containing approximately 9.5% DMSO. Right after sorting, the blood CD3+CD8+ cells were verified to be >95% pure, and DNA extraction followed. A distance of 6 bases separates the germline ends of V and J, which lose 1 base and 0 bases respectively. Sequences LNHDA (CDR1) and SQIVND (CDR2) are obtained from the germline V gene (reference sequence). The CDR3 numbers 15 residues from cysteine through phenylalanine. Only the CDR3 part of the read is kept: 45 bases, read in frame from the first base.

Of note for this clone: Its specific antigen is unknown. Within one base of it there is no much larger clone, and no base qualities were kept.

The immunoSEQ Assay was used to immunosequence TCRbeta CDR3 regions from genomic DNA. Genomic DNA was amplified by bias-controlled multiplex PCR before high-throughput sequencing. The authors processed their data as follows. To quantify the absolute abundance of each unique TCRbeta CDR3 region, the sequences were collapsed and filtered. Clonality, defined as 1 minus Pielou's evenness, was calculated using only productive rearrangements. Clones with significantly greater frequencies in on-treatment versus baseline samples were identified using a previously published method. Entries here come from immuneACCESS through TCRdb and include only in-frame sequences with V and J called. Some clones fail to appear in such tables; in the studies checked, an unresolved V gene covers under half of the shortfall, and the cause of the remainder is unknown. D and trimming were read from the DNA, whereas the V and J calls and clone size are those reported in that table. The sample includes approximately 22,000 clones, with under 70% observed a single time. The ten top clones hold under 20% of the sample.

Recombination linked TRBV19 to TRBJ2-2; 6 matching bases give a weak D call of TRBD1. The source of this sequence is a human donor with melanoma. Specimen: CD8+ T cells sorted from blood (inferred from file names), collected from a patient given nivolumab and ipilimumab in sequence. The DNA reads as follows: TGTGCCAGTAGTATAGGGGACACGAACACCGGGGAGCTGTTTTTT. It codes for CASSIGDTNTGELFF.